This record concerns one T cell receptor beta chain sequence. Its antigen is unidentified. The CDR3 covers 15 residues. Trimming left V 5 bases short and J 1 base short, with 18 bases between. Germline values: CDR1 SQVTM, CDR2 ANQGSEA. The data originate from a study of identical twins. General study results and limits: Carriage of fewer insertions was seen in abundant cord blood beta clonotypes, whereas memory repertoires showed none. The authors drew conclusions from cross-sectional statistical analysis rather than following the same donors.

After template switching added a universal primer site, the resulting cDNA carried unique molecular identifiers. In TCRdb, the 5' RACE reads were re-called with MiXCR into one record per CDR3 protein. The sample shows more than 400,000 distinct CDR3 sequences, about 15% of them seen only once. This same sample was also taken into another study, of yellow fever vaccine responses in identical twins. That work contributes: The T cell response to vaccination in identical twins was reportedly partly convergent and partly personalized.

This clonotype originated in a woman in her late teens or twenties in good health. The sample consisted of CD4+ T cells sorted from blood. V is TRBV29-1 and J is TRBJ2-7, with D possibly matching TRBD2 (6 bases). This CDR3 is CSVKRPGTPSYEQYF. For the CDR3, the DNA is TGCAGCGTTAAAAGGCCCGGGACTCCGTCCTACGAGCAGTACTTC.